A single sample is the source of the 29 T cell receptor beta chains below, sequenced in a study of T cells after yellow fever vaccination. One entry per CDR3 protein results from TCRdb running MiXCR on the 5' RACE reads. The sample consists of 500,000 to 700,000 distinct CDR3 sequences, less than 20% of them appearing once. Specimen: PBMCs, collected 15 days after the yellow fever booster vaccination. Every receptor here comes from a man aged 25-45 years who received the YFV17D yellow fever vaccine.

The CDR3 DNA sequence: TGTGCCTGGAGCCTTTCCAGGACTAATGAAAAACTGTTTTTT. Amino acids: CAWSLSRTNEKLFF. The rearrangement uses TRBV30 and TRBJ1-4; D ambiguous. The CDR3 has 14 residues. The germline V gene encodes CDR1 GTSNPN and CDR2 SVGIG (reference sequence). V shed 3 bases and J shed 2 bases, with 10 bases lying between them. The full variable domain, completed using reference TRBV30 and TRBJ1-4, is SQTIHQWPATLVQPVGSPLSLECTVEGTSNPNLYWYRQAAGRGLQLLFYSVGIGQISSEVPQNLSASRPQDRQFILSSKKLLLSDSGFYLCAWSLSRTNEKLFFGSGTQLSVL.

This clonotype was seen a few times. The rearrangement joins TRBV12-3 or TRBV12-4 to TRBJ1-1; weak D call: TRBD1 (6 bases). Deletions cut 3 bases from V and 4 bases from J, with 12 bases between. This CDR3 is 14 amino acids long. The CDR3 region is CASSFGGPVTEAFF. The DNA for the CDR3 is TGTGCCAGCAGTTTCGGGGGGCCGGTCACTGAAGCTTTCTTT.

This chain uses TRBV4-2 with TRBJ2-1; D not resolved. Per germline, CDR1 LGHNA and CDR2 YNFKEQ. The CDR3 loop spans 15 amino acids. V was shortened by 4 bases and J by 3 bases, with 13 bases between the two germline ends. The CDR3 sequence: CASSPGVPCYNEQFF. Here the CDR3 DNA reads TGTGCCAGCAGCCCCGGAGTTCCCTGCTACAATGAGCAGTTCTTC.

The CDR3 DNA reads as TGTGCCATCGGCTTGGGGCCTTCGGATACGCAGTATTTT. Its protein is CAIGLGPSDTQYF. The genes are TRBV5-4 and TRBJ2-3, with a tentative D call TRBD1 (5 bases). Trimming shortened V by 9 bases and J by 6 bases, and 17 bases separated the two germline ends. The CDR3 totals 13 residues. Germline CDR1 SGHNT, CDR2 YYREEE (reference sequence).

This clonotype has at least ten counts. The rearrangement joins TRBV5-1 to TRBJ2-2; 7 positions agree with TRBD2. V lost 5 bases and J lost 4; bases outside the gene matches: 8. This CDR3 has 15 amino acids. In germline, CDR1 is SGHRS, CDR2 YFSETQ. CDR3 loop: CASRPREVGTGELFF. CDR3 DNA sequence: TGCGCCAGCAGACCCCGGGAGGTGGGCACCGGGGAGCTGTTTTTT.

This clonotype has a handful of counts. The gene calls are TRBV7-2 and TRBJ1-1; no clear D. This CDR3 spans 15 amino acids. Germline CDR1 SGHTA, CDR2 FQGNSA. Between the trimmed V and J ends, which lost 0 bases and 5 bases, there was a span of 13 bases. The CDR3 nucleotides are TGTGCCAGCAGCTTAGCCGGTCTGGGGTTAACTGAAGCTTTCTTT. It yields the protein CASSLAGLGLTEAFF.

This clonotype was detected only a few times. CDR3 coding DNA: TGTGCCAGCAGCCAAAGACAGAGTAATTCACCCCTCCACTTT. This codes for CASSQRQSNSPLHF. The chain combines TRBV12-3 or TRBV12-4 with TRBJ1-6, with a possible D match to TRBD1 (5 bases). V lost 6 bases, J lost 6 bases, and 12 bases lay in between. This CDR3 has 14 residues.

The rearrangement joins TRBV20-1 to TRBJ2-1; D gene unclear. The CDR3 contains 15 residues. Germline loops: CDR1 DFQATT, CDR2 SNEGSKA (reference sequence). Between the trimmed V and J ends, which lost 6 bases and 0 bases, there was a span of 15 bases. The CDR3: CSAYGLLSSYNEQFF. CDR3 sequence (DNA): TGCAGTGCGTACGGCCTCCTTAGCTCCTACAATGAGCAGTTCTTC.

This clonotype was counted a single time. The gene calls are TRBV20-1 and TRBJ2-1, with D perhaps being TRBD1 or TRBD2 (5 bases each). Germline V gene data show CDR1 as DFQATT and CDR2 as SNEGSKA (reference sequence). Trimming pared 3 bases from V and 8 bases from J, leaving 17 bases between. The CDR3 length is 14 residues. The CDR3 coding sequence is TGCAGTGCTAGCCGTGGGACCGGTAGGGATGAGCAGTTCTTC. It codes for CSASRGTGRDEQFF.

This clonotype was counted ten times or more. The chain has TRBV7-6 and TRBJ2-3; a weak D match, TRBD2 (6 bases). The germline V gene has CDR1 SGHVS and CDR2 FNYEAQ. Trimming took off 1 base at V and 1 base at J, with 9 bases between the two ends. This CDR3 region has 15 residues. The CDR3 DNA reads TGTGCCAGCAGCTTAGTTCCTAGCGGCACAGATACGCAGTATTTT. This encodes CASSLVPSGTDTQYF.

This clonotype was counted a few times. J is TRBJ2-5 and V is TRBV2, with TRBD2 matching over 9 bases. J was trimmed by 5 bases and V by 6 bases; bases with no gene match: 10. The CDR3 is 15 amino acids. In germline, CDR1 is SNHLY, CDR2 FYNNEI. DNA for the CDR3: TGTGCCAGCAGCCGTAGCGGGAGTGCTAGGGAGACCCAGTACTTC. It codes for CASSRSGSARETQYF.

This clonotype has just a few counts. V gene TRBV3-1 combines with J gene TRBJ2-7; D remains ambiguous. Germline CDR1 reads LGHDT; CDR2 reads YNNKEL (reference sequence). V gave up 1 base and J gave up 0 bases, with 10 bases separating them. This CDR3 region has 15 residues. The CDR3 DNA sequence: TGTGCCAGCAGCCAAGTTGGCGGAAACTCCTACGAGCAGTACTTC. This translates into CASSQVGGNSYEQYF.

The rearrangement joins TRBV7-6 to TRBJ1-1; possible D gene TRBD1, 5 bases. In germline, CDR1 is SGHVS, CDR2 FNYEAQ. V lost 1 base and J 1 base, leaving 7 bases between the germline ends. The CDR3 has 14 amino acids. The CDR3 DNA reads TGTGCCAGCAGCTTAGAACAGGAGAACACTGAAGCTTTCTTT. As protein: CASSLEQENTEAFF.

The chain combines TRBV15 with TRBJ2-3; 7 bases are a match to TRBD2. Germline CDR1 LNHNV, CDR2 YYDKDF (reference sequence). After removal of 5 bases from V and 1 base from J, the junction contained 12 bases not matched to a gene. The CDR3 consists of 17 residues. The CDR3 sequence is CATSVSIGGGRTDTQYF. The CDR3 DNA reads TGTGCCACCAGCGTGTCGATCGGGGGAGGGCGCACAGATACGCAGTATTTT.

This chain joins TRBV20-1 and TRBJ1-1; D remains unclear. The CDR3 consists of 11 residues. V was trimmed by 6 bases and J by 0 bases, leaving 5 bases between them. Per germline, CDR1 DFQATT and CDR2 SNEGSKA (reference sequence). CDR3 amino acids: CSAPMNTEAFF. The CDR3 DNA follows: TGCAGTGCCCCGATGAACACTGAAGCTTTCTTT.

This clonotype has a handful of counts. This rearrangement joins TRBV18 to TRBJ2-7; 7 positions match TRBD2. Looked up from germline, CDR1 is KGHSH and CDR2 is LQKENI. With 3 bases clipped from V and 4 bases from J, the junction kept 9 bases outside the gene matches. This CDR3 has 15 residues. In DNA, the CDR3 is TGTGCCAGCTCACCCGCGGGAGTGGGTTTGTACGAGCAGTACTTC. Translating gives CASSPAGVGLYEQYF.

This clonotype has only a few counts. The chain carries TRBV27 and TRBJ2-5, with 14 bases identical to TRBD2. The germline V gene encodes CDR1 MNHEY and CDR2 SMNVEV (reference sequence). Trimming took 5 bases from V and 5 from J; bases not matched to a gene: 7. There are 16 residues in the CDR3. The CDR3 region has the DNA TGTGCCAGCAGTACCGGGACTAGCGGGAGTTGGGAGACCCAGTACTTC. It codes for CASSTGTSGSWETQYF.

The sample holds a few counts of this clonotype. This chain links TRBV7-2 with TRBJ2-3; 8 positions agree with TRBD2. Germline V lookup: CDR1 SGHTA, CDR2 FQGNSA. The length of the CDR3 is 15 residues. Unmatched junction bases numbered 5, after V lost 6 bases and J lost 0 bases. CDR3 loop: CASRRGGASTDTQYF. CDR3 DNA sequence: TGTGCCAGCAGACGGGGGGGCGCTAGCACAGATACGCAGTATTTT.

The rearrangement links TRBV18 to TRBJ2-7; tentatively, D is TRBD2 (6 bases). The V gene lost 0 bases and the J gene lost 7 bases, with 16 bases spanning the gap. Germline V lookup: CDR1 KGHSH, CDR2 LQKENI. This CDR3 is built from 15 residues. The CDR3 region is CASSPPRGGNYEQYF. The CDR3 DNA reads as TGTGCCAGCTCACCACCGCGGGGTGGGAATTATGAGCAGTACTTC. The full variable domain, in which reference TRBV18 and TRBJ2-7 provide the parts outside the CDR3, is NAGVMQNPRHLVRRRGQEARLRCSPMKGHSHVYWYRQLPEEGLKFMVYLQKENIIDESGMPKERFSAEFPKEGPSILRIQQVVRGDSAAYFCASSPPRGGNYEQYFGPGTRLTVT.

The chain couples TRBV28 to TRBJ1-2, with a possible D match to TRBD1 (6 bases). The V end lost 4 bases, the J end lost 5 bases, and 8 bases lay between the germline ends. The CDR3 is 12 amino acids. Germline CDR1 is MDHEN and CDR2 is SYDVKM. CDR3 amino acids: CASSSGQYGYTF. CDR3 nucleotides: TGTGCCAGCAGTTCAGGACAGTATGGCTACACCTTC.

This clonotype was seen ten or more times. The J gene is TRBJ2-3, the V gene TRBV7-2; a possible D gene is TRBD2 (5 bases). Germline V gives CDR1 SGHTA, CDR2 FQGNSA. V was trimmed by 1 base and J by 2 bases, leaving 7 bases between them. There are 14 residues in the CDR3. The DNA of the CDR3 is TGTGCCAGCAGCTTAGAGCGGAACACAGATACGCAGTATTTT. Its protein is CASSLERNTDTQYF.

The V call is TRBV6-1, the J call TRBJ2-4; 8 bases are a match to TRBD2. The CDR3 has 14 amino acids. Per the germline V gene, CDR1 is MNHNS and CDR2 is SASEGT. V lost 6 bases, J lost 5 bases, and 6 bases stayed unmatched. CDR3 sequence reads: CASRLKAGENIQYF. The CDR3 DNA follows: TGTGCCAGCAGACTCAAAGCGGGGGAAAACATTCAGTACTTC.

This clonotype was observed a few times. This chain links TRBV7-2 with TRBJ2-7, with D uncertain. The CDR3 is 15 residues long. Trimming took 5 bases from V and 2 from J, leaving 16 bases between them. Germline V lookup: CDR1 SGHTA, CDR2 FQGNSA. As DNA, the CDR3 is TGTGCCAGCAGCACCCAGACTGGCCCCGCCTACGAGCAGTACTTC. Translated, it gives CASSTQTGPAYEQYF.

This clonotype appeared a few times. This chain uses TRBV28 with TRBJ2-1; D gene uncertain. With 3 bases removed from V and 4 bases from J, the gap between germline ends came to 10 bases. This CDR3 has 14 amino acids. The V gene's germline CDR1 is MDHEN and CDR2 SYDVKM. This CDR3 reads CASSFSNLYNEQFF. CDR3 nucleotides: TGTGCCAGCAGTTTTTCTAATCTTTACAATGAGCAGTTCTTC.

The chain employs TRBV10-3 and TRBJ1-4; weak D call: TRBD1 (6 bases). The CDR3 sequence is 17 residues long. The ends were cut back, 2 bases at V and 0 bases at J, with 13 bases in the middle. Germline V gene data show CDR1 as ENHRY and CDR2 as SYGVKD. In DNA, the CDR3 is TGTGCCATCAGTGAGCTGTCAGGGGAGGCAACTAATGAAAAACTGTTTTTT. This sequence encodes CAISELSGEATNEKLFF.

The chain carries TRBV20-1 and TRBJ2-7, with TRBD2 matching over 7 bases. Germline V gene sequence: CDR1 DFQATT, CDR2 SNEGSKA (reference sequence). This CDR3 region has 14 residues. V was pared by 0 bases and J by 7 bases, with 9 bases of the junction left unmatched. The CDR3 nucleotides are TGCAGTGCTAGAGATCGGCGGGAGCTGGATGAGCAGTACTTC. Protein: CSARDRRELDEQYF.

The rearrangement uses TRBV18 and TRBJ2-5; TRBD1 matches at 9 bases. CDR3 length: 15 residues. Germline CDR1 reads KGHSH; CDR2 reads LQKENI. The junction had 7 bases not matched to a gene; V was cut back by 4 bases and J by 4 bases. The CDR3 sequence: CASSRGQGPGETQYF. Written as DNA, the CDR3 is TGTGCCAGCTCACGGGGACAGGGTCCGGGAGAGACCCAGTACTTC. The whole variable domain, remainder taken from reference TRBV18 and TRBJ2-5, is NAGVMQNPRHLVRRRGQEARLRCSPMKGHSHVYWYRQLPEEGLKFMVYLQKENIIDESGMPKERFSAEFPKEGPSILRIQQVVRGDSAAYFCASSRGQGPGETQYFGPGTRLLVL.

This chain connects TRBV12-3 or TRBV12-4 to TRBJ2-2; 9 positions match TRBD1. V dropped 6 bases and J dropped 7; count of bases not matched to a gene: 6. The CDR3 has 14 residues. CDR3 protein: CASSRDRVYGELFF. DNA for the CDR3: TGTGCCAGCAGCCGGGACAGGGTTTACGGGGAGCTGTTTTTT.

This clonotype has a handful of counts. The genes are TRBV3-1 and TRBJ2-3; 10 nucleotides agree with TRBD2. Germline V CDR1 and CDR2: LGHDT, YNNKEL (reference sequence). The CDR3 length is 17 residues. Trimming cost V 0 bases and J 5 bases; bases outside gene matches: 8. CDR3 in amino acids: CASSQERSGRAGDTQYF. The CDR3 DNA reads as TGTGCCAGCAGCCAAGAACGAAGCGGGAGGGCAGGAGATACGCAGTATTTT.